The 11 T cell receptor beta chains given below trace back to one sample, sequenced in a study of blood T cell repertoires in COVID-19. TCRdb's copy holds only in-frame clones and misses some; the assay was immunoSEQ multiplex PCR. The table lists 240,000 or so clones, roughly 80% of them singletons. Sequencing was carried out using peripheral blood. These receptors were obtained from a woman at least 80 years old with acute or convalescent COVID-19.

CDR3 amino acids: CASSLQTGQPYGYTF. The CDR3 DNA follows: TGCGCCAGCAGCCTTCAAACAGGGCAGCCCTATGGCTACACCTTC. This chain links TRBV5-1 with TRBJ1-2; D might be TRBD1 (6 bases). Germline assignment: CDR1 SGHRS and CDR2 YFSETQ. With 4 bases removed from V and 4 bases from J, the gap between germline ends came to 17 bases. The CDR3 consists of 15 residues.

As for this clone: The sample carries other DNA sequences with the same CDR3. The V call is TRBV19, the J call TRBJ1-1; the match to TRBD1 covers 7 bases. Germline-derived CDR1 and CDR2 are LNHDA and SQIVND (reference sequence). Losses at the gene ends were 3 bases for V and 2 bases for J; bases not matched to a gene: 3. The CDR3 length is 14 residues. Here the CDR3 reads CASSIEGANTEAFF. CDR3 bases: TGTGCCAGTAGTATCGAGGGGGCTAACACTGAAGCTTTCTTT.

This clone has only a few counts. The chain recombines TRBV21-1 with TRBJ1-2; TRBD1 was called by the table and not checked on the DNA. TRBV21-1 is termed a pseudogene. The CDR3 runs 12 residues. CDR3 nucleotide sequence: TGTGCCAGCAACCCTCCCGTGGGGGCACTCACCTTC. Protein product: CASNPPVGALTF.

The chain recombines TRBV6-6 with TRBJ1-1; TRBD1 agrees at 12 bases. Trimming took 5 bases from V and 1 from J; bases not matched to a gene: 14. Germline CDR1 is MNHNY and CDR2 is SVGAGI (reference sequence). The CDR3 has 19 amino acids. CDR3 nucleotides: TGTGCCAGCAGTCACGACCACAGGGACAGGGGGCCATGGAACACTGAAGCTTTCTTT. Its protein is CASSHDHRDRGPWNTEAFF.

The chain employs TRBV5-1 and TRBJ1-5; 7 bases agree with TRBD1. The V and J ends lost 4 bases and 6 bases, in that order; junction bases with no gene match: 10. CDR3 size: 15 residues. Germline CDR1 reads SGHRS; CDR2 reads YFSETQ. The DNA of the CDR3 is TGCGCCAGCAGCCCGAATACAGGGGAAGGTCAGCCCCAGCATTTT. Translated, it gives CASSPNTGEGQPQHF.

The chain employs TRBV4-2 and TRBJ1-2; 7 bases match TRBD1. This CDR3 is 15 amino acids long. Germline CDR1 and CDR2: LGHNA and YNFKEQ. Trimming cost V 1 base and J 3 bases; bases outside gene matches: 5. CDR3 protein: CASSQGWTGDYGYTF. DNA of the CDR3: TGTGCCAGCAGCCAAGGGTGGACAGGCGACTATGGCTACACCTTC.

J is TRBJ2-5 and V is TRBV3-1 (or the pseudogene TRBV3-2), with TRBD2 matching 9 bases. The CDR3 spans 14 residues. Trimming cost V 4 bases and J 7 bases; bases outside gene matches: 7. Germline lookup yields CDR1 LGHDT and CDR2 YNNKEL (reference sequence). CDR3 region: CASSPSRGGVTQYF. CDR3 coding DNA: TGTGCCAGCAGCCCCTCGCGGGGGGGTGTGACCCAGTACTTC.

This sequence joins TRBV6-1 and TRBJ1-6; tentatively, D is TRBD1 (5 bases). CDR3 length equals 16 residues. The V and J ends lost 2 bases and 7 bases respectively, with 15 bases between them. Germline V gene sequence: CDR1 MNHNS, CDR2 SASEGT. The CDR3 sequence: CASSELNRLPNSPLHF. The CDR3 bases are TGTGCCAGCAGTGAACTGAACAGGCTCCCCAATTCACCCCTCCACTTT.

As DNA, the CDR3 is TGTGCCAGCAGCAGGACAGGGGACAATTCACCCCTCCACTTT. Encoded protein: CASSRTGDNSPLHF. The chain employs TRBV7-3 and TRBJ1-6; 9 nucleotides match TRBD1. V lost 5 bases and J lost 7; bases outside the gene matches: 3. Looked up from germline, CDR1 is SGHTA and CDR2 is FQGTGA. The CDR3 is made up of 14 amino acids.

The rearrangement links TRBV18 to TRBJ2-3; TRBD2 might be the D (7 bases). V was pared by 2 bases and J by 2 bases, with 20 bases between. The CDR3 consists of 18 residues. Germline loops: CDR1 KGHSH, CDR2 LQKENI. CDR3: CASSPLTLVGGPTDTQYF. DNA of the CDR3: TGTGCCAGCTCACCATTAACGCTGGTGGGGGGGCCCACAGATACGCAGTATTTT.

The rearrangement links TRBV24-1 to TRBJ2-1; 10 bases fit TRBD2. Trimming removed 0 bases from V and 10 bases from J; junction bases left unmatched: 14. In germline, CDR1 is KGHDR, CDR2 SFDVKD. The CDR3 length is 18 residues. Here the CDR3 reads CATSDLPGGSGGLGEQFF. CDR3 sequence (DNA): TGTGCCACCAGTGATTTGCCGGGAGGTAGCGGGGGGCTCGGGGAGCAGTTCTTC.